The rows below give T cell receptor beta chains drawn from one sample of a study of blood T cell repertoires in COVID-19. TCRdb keeps only in-frame clones here, not all; method: immunoSEQ multiplex PCR. The table shows roughly 100,000 clones, with roughly nine tenths occurring only once. Sequenced: peripheral blood. These TCRs come from a human donor with active COVID-19. The donor label of this sample is uncertain. Both conserved end residues are part of each CDR3. The D gene is left open where the match is weak. Rows give clone size only sometimes, using once, few, many, or a class for an expanded clone.

V gene	D gene	clone size	J gene	CDR3 DNA	CDR3 protein
TRBV19	.	.	TRBJ1-1	TGTGCCAGTAGTATAGGTGGGGGGGACACTGAAGCTTTCTTT	CASSIGGGDTEAFF
TRBV18	TRBD1	.	TRBJ2-7	TGTGCCAGCTCACCTGTCGGGACAGGGATTTCCTACGAGCAGTACTTC	CASSPVGTGISYEQYF
TRBV7-8	.	.	TRBJ1-3	TGTGCCAGCAGCTTACTACGGGGGGGAAACACCATATATTTT	CASSLLRGGNTIYF
TRBV7-9	TRBD1	few	TRBJ1-1	TGTGCCAGCAGCTTAGGACAGGGTGAAGCTTTCTTT	CASSLGQGEAFF
TRBV12-3/TRBV12-4	.	.	TRBJ1-1	TGTGCCAGCAGTCGGTCTGAAGCTTTCTTT	CASSRSEAFF
TRBV19	TRBD2	.	TRBJ2-3	TGTGCCAGTACCCCTGGGAGGGGTGTGACAGATACGCAGTATTTT	CASTPGRGVTDTQYF
TRBV4-3	.	few	TRBJ2-7	TGCGCCAGCAGCCCGGAGGGGGCAGGGCGCGACGAGCAGTACTTC	CASSPEGAGRDEQYF
TRBV19	TRBD1	.	TRBJ1-5	TGTGCCAGTAGTCCCCGACAGGGAAATCAGCCCCAGCATTTT	CASSPRQGNQPQHF
TRBV3-1/TRBV3-2	TRBD1	.	TRBJ2-1	TGTGCCAGCAGTGAGGGACAGTACAATGAGCAGTTCTTC	CASSEGQYNEQFF
TRBV6-4	TRBD2	.	TRBJ2-3	TGTGCCAGCAGTGACTCGGCGGGGGGCGGTGGCACAGATACGCAGTATTTT	CASSDSAGGGGTDTQYF
TRBV4-1	TRBD1	.	TRBJ1-2	TGCGCCAGCAGCCAAGAACCCCAACCGACAGGGGGCCTTGGCTACACCTTC	CASSQEPQPTGGLGYTF